These T cell receptor beta chains were read from a single sample in a study of blood T cell repertoires in COVID-19. TCRdb's table, derived via immunoSEQ multiplex PCR, lists solely in-frame clones and lacks some. The data contain over 200,000 clones, roughly nine tenths of them singletons. Sequences were obtained from PBMCs or T cells enriched from blood (not recorded which). These receptor sequences come from a human donor in a cohort exposed to, infected with or recovered from COVID-19 (not recorded which). The donor label of this sample is uncertain. The CDR3 runs from the conserved cysteine through the conserved F or W. D genes are given only for firm matches. Clone size is given for some rows only: seen once, a few or many times, or a class if the clone is expanded.

J: TRBJ2-2; V: TRBV4-2; size: NA; D: TRBD2; DNA: TGTGCCAGCAGCCAAGATCGGAACAGGCTAGCGGGGGGCGGGGAGCTGTTTTTT; CDR3: CASSQDRNRLAGGGELFF
J: TRBJ2-3; V: TRBV7-9; size: NA; D: TRBD1; DNA: TGTGCCAGCAGCCCTGACAGGGGGCGGACAGATACGCAGTATTTT; CDR3: CASSPDRGRTDTQYF
J: TRBJ2-2; V: TRBV12-5; size: NA; D: NA; DNA: TGTGCTAGTGGTTTGGTAAATTGGCTCGCGGCCACCGGGGAGCTGTTTTTT; CDR3: CASGLVNWLAATGELFF
J: TRBJ2-5; V: TRBV7-2; size: few; D: NA; DNA: TGTGCCAGCAGCTTAGCGCGTAGCGGAGAGACCCAGTACTTC; CDR3: CASSLARSGETQYF
J: TRBJ2-1; V: TRBV3-1/TRBV3-2; size: NA; D: NA; DNA: TGTGCCAGCAGCCCGAGACTTTTATTGGCGGAGGACAATGAGCAGTTCTTC; CDR3: CASSPRLLLAEDNEQFF
J: TRBJ1-4; V: TRBV7-2; size: NA; D: NA; DNA: TGTGCCAGCAGCTTAGAGGGGGGGACCGATACCTTTGCTCAACTGTTTTTT; CDR3: CASSLEGGTDTFAQLFF
J: TRBJ1-2; V: TRBV15; size: NA; D: NA; DNA: TGTGCCACCAGCAGAACCAGGGGCTCCTCTCATGGCTACACCTTC; CDR3: CATSRTRGSSHGYTF
J: TRBJ1-2; V: TRBV27; size: NA; D: TRBD1; DNA: TGTGCCAGCAGTTTCCTGGGACAGTATGGCTACACCTTC; CDR3: CASSFLGQYGYTF
J: TRBJ1-1; V: TRBV10-3; size: NA; D: NA; DNA: TGTGCCATCAGTACCCGGGGTGCCACTAACACTGAAGCTTTCTTT; CDR3: CAISTRGATNTEAFF
J: TRBJ2-3; V: TRBV7-2; size: few; D: TRBD2; DNA: TGTGCCAGCAGCTTGTTAGCGGGGGGGCGCACAGATACGCAGTATTTT; CDR3: CASSLLAGGRTDTQYF
J: TRBJ1-2; V: TRBV3-1/TRBV3-2; size: NA; D: TRBD1; DNA: TGTGCCAGCAGCCAAGGAAGACAGGGCAACTATGGCTACACCTTC; CDR3: CASSQGRQGNYGYTF
J: TRBJ1-1; V: TRBV2; size: NA; D: NA; DNA: TGTGCCAGCAGGGAGGGAAGGAGAGACACTGAAGCTTTCTTT; CDR3: CASREGRRDTEAFF
J: TRBJ1-3; V: TRBV19; size: NA; D: NA; DNA: TGTGCCAGTAGTATGGCACAGGGAAACTCTGGAAACACCATATATTTT; CDR3: CASSMAQGNSGNTIYF